Listed here are 21 T cell receptor beta chains from one sample, sequenced in a study of vaccination effects on CD4 cells after COVID-19. Peptide-pool stimulation followed by sequencing identified expanded antigen-specific CD4+ clonotypes in the ViraFEST assay. At the end of nine to ten days of culture, CD4+ T cells were isolated. Each person got two doses of an mRNA SARS-CoV-2 vaccine, BNT162b2 or mRNA-1273. Clones were read by immunoSEQ multiplex PCR, and TCRdb kept only the in-frame ones, dropping some. Counted here are tens of thousands of clones, 55% to 75% occurring once; the ten biggest clones make up about 12%. These receptors' targets are unknown. This specimen was CD4+ T cells from PBMCs cultured with HCoV-229E spike peptides, taken after COVID-19 vaccination. These TCRs come from a human donor who received a COVID-19 vaccine.

This clone was detected a few times. This rearrangement joins TRBV6-5 to TRBJ2-5; D ambiguous. Germline CDR1 MNHEY, CDR2 SVGAGI. The V and J ends lost 6 bases and 4 bases respectively, with 6 bases between them. The CDR3 loop spans 11 amino acids. The CDR3 loop is CASSSLETQYF. CDR3 in DNA: TGTGCCAGCAGCTCCCTAGAGACCCAGTACTTC.

In this sample, this clone turned up once. This chain uses TRBV19 with TRBJ1-1; D is perhaps TRBD1 (5 bases). CDR3 length: 15 amino acids. Germline assignment: CDR1 LNHDA and CDR2 SQIVND (reference sequence). V shed 1 base and J shed 1 base, with 10 bases lying between them. This CDR3 is CASSIGRQGNTEAFF. CDR3 DNA: TGTGCCAGTAGTATAGGTAGGCAGGGGAACACTGAAGCTTTCTTT.

A few counts support this clone. This chain connects TRBV5-8 to TRBJ1-5, with 7 bases lining up with TRBD1. The CDR3 totals 15 residues. Germline CDR1 is SGHTS and CDR2 is YDEGEE. V shed 1 base and J 5 bases; nucleotides not matched to a gene: 6. As DNA, the CDR3 is TGTGCCAGCAGCTTGTACAGGGGAGGGGATCAGCCCCAGCATTTT. As protein: CASSLYRGGDQPQHF.

This rearrangement joins TRBV11-2 to TRBJ1-2; D uncertain. V was pared by 0 bases and J by 2 bases, with 7 bases between. From germline, CDR1 is SGHAT and CDR2 FQNNGV. The CDR3 runs 14 residues. The CDR3 region has the DNA TGTGCCAGCAGCTTAGACCAGCTCAACTATGGCTACACCTTC. Translated: CASSLDQLNYGYTF. Drawing the rest from reference TRBV11-2 and TRBJ1-2, the complete variable domain is EAGVAQSPRYKIIEKRQSVAFWCNPISGHATLYWYQQILGQGPKLLIQFQNNGVVDDSQLPKDRFSAERLKGVDSTLKIQPAKLEDSAVYLCASSLDQLNYGYTFGSGTRLTVV.

This clone was counted between two and nine times. The chain employs TRBV2 and TRBJ2-1; D perhaps matches TRBD2 (5 bases). Per germline, CDR1 SNHLY and CDR2 FYNNEI. The CDR3 contains 14 residues. The V gene lost 6 bases and the J gene lost 6 bases, with 15 bases spanning the gap. CDR3 bases: TGTGCCAGCAGGGAGACACGCGGGTTCAATGAGCAGTTCTTC. This codes for CASRETRGFNEQFF.

The chain is built from TRBV7-9 and TRBJ2-7; the D gene is possibly TRBD2 (6 bases). This CDR3 spans 12 amino acids. V lost 2 bases to trimming and J lost 5 bases, with 7 bases between them. Germline loops: CDR1 SEHNR, CDR2 FQNEAQ (reference sequence). The CDR3 sequence: CASSLTGDEQYF. The CDR3 nucleotides are TGTGCCAGCAGCTTAACGGGGGACGAGCAGTACTTC.

The chain is built from TRBV24-1 and TRBJ2-1, with TRBD1 matching over 9 bases. After removal of 9 bases from V and 2 bases from J, the junction contained 10 bases not matched to a gene. The CDR3 length is 16 residues. CDR1 and CDR2 (germline): KGHDR, SFDVKD. The CDR3 spells CATATAGTGTYNEQFF. CDR3 sequence (DNA): TGTGCCACCGCAACCGCCGGGACAGGGACCTACAATGAGCAGTTCTTC.

The chain uses TRBV5-6 and TRBJ2-5, with unresolved D. The V gene lost 4 bases and the J gene lost 2 bases, with 3 bases spanning the gap. Germline CDR1 is SGHDT and CDR2 is YYEEEE. This CDR3 is 11 amino acids long. The CDR3 nucleotides read TGTGCCAGCAGCCTACAAGAGACCCAGTACTTC. Amino acid sequence: CASSLQETQYF. The whole variable domain, remainder taken from reference TRBV5-6 and TRBJ2-5, is DAGVTQSPTHLIKTRGQQVTLRCSPKSGHDTVSWYQQALGQGPQFIFQYYEEEERQRGNFPDRFSGHQFPNYSSELNVNALLLGDSALYLCASSLQETQYFGPGTRLLVL.

This chain uses TRBV4-2 with TRBJ2-3; 11 bases fit TRBD2. In germline, CDR1 is LGHNA, CDR2 YNFKEQ. V shed 2 bases, J shed 2 bases, and the junction held 9 bases outside the gene matches. CDR3 length equals 18 residues. CDR3 in amino acids: CASSQSTLAGGNTDTQYF. As DNA, the CDR3 is TGTGCCAGCAGCCAATCCACATTAGCGGGGGGGAACACAGATACGCAGTATTTT.

The rearrangement uses TRBV14 and TRBJ2-7; D call uncertain. The V gene lost 4 bases and the J gene lost 0 bases, with 10 bases spanning the gap. The CDR3 spans 14 residues. Germline V CDR1 and CDR2: SGHDN, FVKESK. CDR3 in amino acids: CASSPTWTSYEQYF. In DNA, the CDR3 is TGTGCCAGCAGCCCGACCTGGACCTCCTACGAGCAGTACTTC.

J is TRBJ2-1 and V is TRBV6-5; D might be TRBD1 (6 bases). The germline CDR1 and CDR2 sequences are MNHEY and SVGAGI. Deletions cut 6 bases from V and 3 bases from J, with 6 bases between. This CDR3 comprises 12 residues. CDR3 coding DNA: TGTGCCAGCAGACAGGGCTACAATGAGCAGTTCTTC. Encoded protein: CASRQGYNEQFF.

The V call is TRBV11-2, the J call TRBJ1-5; a weak D match, TRBD1 (5 bases). Deletions cut 0 bases from V and 6 bases from J, with 15 bases between. The CDR3 sequence is 16 residues long. CDR1 and CDR2 (germline): SGHAT, FQNNGV. The DNA for the CDR3 is TGTGCCAGCAGCTTAGAACCCAGGGCGGGCCCTCAGCCCCAGCATTTT. Its translation: CASSLEPRAGPQPQHF.

This clone was observed a handful of times. This chain connects TRBV10-1 to TRBJ1-2; weak D call: TRBD1 (5 bases). The ends were cut back, 5 bases at V and 3 bases at J, with 7 bases in the middle. The CDR3 is 12 residues long. Germline CDR1 WNHNN, CDR2 SYGVQD (reference sequence). CDR3 DNA sequence: TGCGCCAGCAGTACGGGGGACTATGGCTACACCTTC. It encodes CASSTGDYGYTF.

The V gene is TRBV24-1, the J gene TRBJ1-1, with D possibly TRBD1 on 5 matching bases. The CDR3 length is 21 residues. CDR1 is KGHDR, CDR2 SFDVKD, per germline. Trimming shortened V by 1 base and J by 1 base, and 27 bases separated the two germline ends. CDR3 residues: CATSDFPGAPLGQEANTEAFF. The CDR3 coding sequence is TGTGCCACCAGTGATTTTCCCGGGGCCCCCCTTGGGCAGGAGGCGAACACTGAAGCTTTCTTT.

The rearrangement links TRBV6-5 to TRBJ1-1; perhaps TRBD1 as D (6 bases). Per germline, CDR1 MNHEY and CDR2 SVGAGI. V was trimmed by 2 bases and J by 6 bases, leaving 13 bases between them. The CDR3 spans 14 residues. CDR3: CASSYGQGLAEAFF. The CDR3 DNA reads as TGTGCCAGCAGTTACGGCCAGGGGCTGGCTGAAGCTTTCTTT.

CDR3 amino acids: CASSLLSSGGGEQYF. In DNA, the CDR3 is TGTGCCAGCAGTTTGCTAAGTAGCGGTGGAGGCGAGCAGTACTTC. The chain is built from TRBV27 and TRBJ2-7, with a weak D call TRBD2 (6 bases). Trimming stripped 3 bases from V and 6 bases from J, with 18 bases between. The CDR3 is 15 amino acids. Germline V lookup: CDR1 MNHEY, CDR2 SMNVEV (reference sequence).

This rearrangement joins TRBV5-1 to TRBJ1-1; 8 bases agree with TRBD1. V trimming: 10 bases; J trimming: 5 bases; junction bases outside the gene matches: 16. Germline V gene data show CDR1 as SGHRS and CDR2 as YFSETQ. CDR3 length equals 15 residues. CDR3 amino acids: CASIKRPDRETEAFF. Written as DNA, the CDR3 is TGCGCCTCGATTAAGCGGCCGGACAGGGAAACTGAAGCTTTCTTT.

This chain uses TRBV5-8 with TRBJ2-7; D remains ambiguous. Trimming left V 4 bases short and J 12 bases short, with 14 bases between. This CDR3 contains 11 residues. The germline V gene has CDR1 SGHTS and CDR2 YDEGEE. CDR3 sequence: CASSRSIMGYF. CDR3 DNA: TGTGCCAGCAGCCGCTCAATAATGGGGTACTTC. Complete variable domain (other parts from reference TRBV5-8 and TRBJ2-7): EAGVTQSPTHLIKTRGQQATLRCSPISGHTSVYWYQQALGLGLQFLLWYDEGEERNRGNFPPRFSGRQFPNYSSELNVNALELEDSALYLCASSRSIMGYFGPGTRLTVT.

CDR3 nucleotides: TGTGCCAGCAGCTGGAGGGGCACTGAAGCTTTCTTT. Translation: CASSWRGTEAFF. The chain is built from TRBV5-8 and TRBJ1-1; D may be TRBD1 (5 bases). Germline V gene sequence: CDR1 SGHTS, CDR2 YDEGEE. V gave up 3 bases and J gave up 4 bases, with 7 bases separating them. The CDR3 has 12 residues.

This chain's CDR3 is CASIKGTETSYEQYF. Here the CDR3 DNA reads TGTGCCAGCATTAAAGGGACTGAAACCAGCTACGAGCAGTACTTC. The J gene is TRBJ2-7, the V gene TRBV6-6; possible D gene TRBD2, 6 bases. The CDR3 length is 15 residues. Germline assignment: CDR1 MNHNY and CDR2 SVGAGI (reference sequence). Trimming stripped 7 bases from V and 3 bases from J, with 19 bases between.

The chain combines TRBV4-2 with TRBJ2-5, with TRBD2 identical over 11 bases. Per germline, CDR1 LGHNA and CDR2 YNFKEQ. This CDR3 comprises 18 residues. V lost 0 bases to trimming and J lost 5 bases; unmatched junction nucleotides: 11. CDR3: CASSQDTPSGGLRETQYF. CDR3 nucleotides: TGTGCCAGCAGCCAAGATACCCCTAGCGGGGGGCTGCGGGAGACCCAGTACTTC.